The text below deals with one T cell receptor beta chain. The target antigen is unknown. TCRalpha and TCRbeta libraries used 5'RACE with constant-segment primers and UMIs. TCRdb reanalysed the 5' RACE reads using MiXCR and keeps one entry per CDR3 protein. The sample has approximately 560,000 distinct CDR3 sequences; roughly a sixth are singletons. The CDR3 has 15 residues. CDR1 SGHTA and CDR2 FQGNSA come from the germline V gene. V shed 3 bases and J 5 bases; nucleotides not matched to a gene: 7. This specimen belongs to a study of T-cell memory formation after mild COVID-19. For the study at large: Across donors, TCR clusters were largely donor specific.

Study-level results: Second-wave clones reaching peak frequency on day 37 lacked confirmed SARS-CoV-2 specificity. Contracting CD4+ clones were located mainly in CM and EM, and CD8+ clones in EMRA.

The genes are TRBV7-2 and TRBJ2-5, with 9 nucleotides matching TRBD2. The sequence came from an adult woman who had mild COVID-19 (a few samples of this study predate the infection). Cell type and time point are not known. The source material was PBMCs or a T cell subset sorted from them (not recorded which). The CDR3 DNA reads TGTGCCAGCAGCTTTATTAGCGGGAGCGGGGAGACCCAGTACTTC. Its translation: CASSFISGSGETQYF.